Sequencing of this T cell receptor beta chain was carried out in a study of cytomegalovirus exposure and HLA in healthy donors. General observations from the study: An Asian-associated ancestry cluster reportedly showed fewer N-insertions than the roughly 700-donor mean in a later analysis.

PCR employed 60 Vbeta and 13 Jbeta primers. Sequencing used immunoSEQ multiplex PCR; TCRdb keeps in-frame clones, though not all of them. The table records about 160,000 clones, roughly nine tenths of them present only once. For this clone: Its antigen is not identified.

V lost 3 bases to trimming and J lost 8 bases; unmatched junction nucleotides: 10. Germline V lookup: CDR1 SGHRS, CDR2 YFSETQ. The CDR3 runs to 17 residues. The chain recombines TRBV5-1 with TRBJ1-6; TRBD1 matches at 11 bases. The TCR comes from a woman younger than 45 in good health and CMV-seronegative. The sample was PBMCs. The DNA for the CDR3 is TGCGCCAGCAGCTACGTACCCGGACAGGGGGCAGATTCACCCCTCCACTTT. Amino acid sequence: CASSYVPGQGADSPLHF. The variable domain in full, completed from reference TRBV5-1 and TRBJ1-6, reads KAGVTQTPRYLIKTRGQQVTLSCSPISGHRSVSWYQQTPGQGLQFLFEYFSETQRNKGNFPGRFSGRQFSNSRSEMNVSTLELGDSALYLCASSYVPGQGADSPLHFGNGTRLTVT.